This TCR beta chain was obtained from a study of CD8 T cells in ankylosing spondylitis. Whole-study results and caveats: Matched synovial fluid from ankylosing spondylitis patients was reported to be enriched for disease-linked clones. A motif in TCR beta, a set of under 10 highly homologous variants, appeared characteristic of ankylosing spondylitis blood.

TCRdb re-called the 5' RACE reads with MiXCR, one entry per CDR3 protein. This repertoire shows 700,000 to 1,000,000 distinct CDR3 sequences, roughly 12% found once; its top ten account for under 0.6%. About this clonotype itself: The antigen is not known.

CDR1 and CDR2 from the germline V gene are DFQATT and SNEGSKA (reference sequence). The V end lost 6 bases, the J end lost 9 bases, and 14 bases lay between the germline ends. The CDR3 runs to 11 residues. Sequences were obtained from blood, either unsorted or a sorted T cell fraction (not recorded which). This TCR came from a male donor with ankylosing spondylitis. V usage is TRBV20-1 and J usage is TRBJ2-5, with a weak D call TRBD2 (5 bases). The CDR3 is CSAPEGVAQYF. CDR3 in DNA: TGCAGTGCGCCCGAGGGCGTGGCCCAGTACTTC.